This entry is about one T cell receptor beta chain. What it binds is unknown. The sample is drawn from a study of vaccination and CD4 T cells after COVID-19. CDR3 length equals 16 residues. Germline V gene sequence: CDR1 SGHNT, CDR2 YYREEE (reference sequence). The V end lost 1 base, the J end lost 2 bases, and 13 bases lay between the germline ends. Treatment: approximately nine-day PBMC culture with coronavirus spike peptide pools or control peptides (ViraFEST assay). Harvesting of the unexposed donor's CD4+ T cells predated the COVID-19 pandemic (2011-2018). TCR sequencing followed the expansion of antigen-specific T cells with peptide pools in ViraFEST. Sequencing of the DNA from cultured CD4+ T cells was carried out with the Oncomine TCR Beta short-read assay. TCRdb re-called the PCR reads through MiXCR, storing one row per CDR3 protein. The repertoire has some 7,000 distinct CDR3 sequences, around 38% of them found once; the top ten carry about a sixth.

The origin of this receptor is a human donor in good health. This chain uses TRBV5-4 with TRBJ2-1; perhaps TRBD2 as D (6 bases). The sequenced material came from CD4+ T cells from blood, cultured in vitro. CDR3 sequence: CASSLSPAGPYNEQFF. In DNA, the CDR3 is TGTGCCAGCAGCTTGAGCCCTGCGGGGCCCTACAATGAGCAGTTCTTC.